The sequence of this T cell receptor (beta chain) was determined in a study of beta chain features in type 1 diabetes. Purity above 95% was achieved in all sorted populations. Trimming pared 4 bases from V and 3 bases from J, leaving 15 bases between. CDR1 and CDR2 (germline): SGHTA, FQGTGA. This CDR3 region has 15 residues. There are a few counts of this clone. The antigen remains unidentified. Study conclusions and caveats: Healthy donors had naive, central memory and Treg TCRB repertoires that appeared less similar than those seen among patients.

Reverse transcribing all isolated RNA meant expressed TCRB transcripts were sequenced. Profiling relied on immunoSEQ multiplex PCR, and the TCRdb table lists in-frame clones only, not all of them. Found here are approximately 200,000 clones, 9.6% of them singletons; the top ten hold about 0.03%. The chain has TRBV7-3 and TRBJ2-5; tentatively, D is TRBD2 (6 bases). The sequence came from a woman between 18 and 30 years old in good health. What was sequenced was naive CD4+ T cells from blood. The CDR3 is CASSSKYGTEETQYF. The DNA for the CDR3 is TGTGCCAGCAGCTCAAAATACGGGACTGAAGAGACCCAGTACTTC.